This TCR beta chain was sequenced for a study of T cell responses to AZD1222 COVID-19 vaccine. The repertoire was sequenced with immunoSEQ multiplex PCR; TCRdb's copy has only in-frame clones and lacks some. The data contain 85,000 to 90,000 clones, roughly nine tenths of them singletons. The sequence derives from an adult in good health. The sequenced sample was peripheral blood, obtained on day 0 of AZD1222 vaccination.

This CDR3 is CASSRQLAGGRTDTQYF. Here the CDR3 DNA reads TGTGCCAGCAGCCGCCAACTAGCGGGGGGGAGGACTGATACGCAGTATTTT. The rearrangement joins TRBV7-9 to TRBJ2-3, with TRBD2 identical over 13 bases. Trimming at V came to 5 bases and at J to 6 bases, leaving 11 bases not matched to a gene. Germline CDR1 SEHNR, CDR2 FQNEAQ (reference sequence). This CDR3 has 17 residues.